This TCR beta chain was sequenced in a study of metastatic and nonmetastatic thyroid tumors. Study at large: A comparison of repertoires was made across blood and tumor or nodule tissue from malignant and benign thyroid patients. Study-level results: Relative to benign nodules, malignant thyroid tumors were reportedly characterized by significantly elevated TCR beta diversity in blood and tumor.

In germline, CDR1 is DFQATT, CDR2 SNEGSKA (reference sequence). This CDR3 has 12 residues. No treatment of any kind had been given to any patient before thyroid surgery. With MiXCR, TCRdb called clones anew from the PCR reads. The sample consists of 25,000 to 40,000 clones, roughly 7.1% of them appearing once. With respect to this clone: What it recognizes is unknown.

The genes are TRBV20-1 and TRBJ2-5; 8 nucleotides agree with TRBD2. Source material: blood. This TCR came from a female donor with papillary thyroid cancer or a benign thyroid nodule (not recorded which). Some clones in this sample may be carry-over from other donors' samples. CDR3 protein: CSSGGIWETQYF. The CDR3 nucleotides are TGCAGCTCGGGGGGGATATGGGAGACCCAGTACTTC.